These 17 T cell receptor beta chains came from one sample sequenced in a study of beta chain features in type 1 diabetes listed by TCRdb under 2018. Library preparation was by the immunoSEQ multiplex PCR assay. All of the isolated RNA was reverse transcribed with the High Capacity cDNA Reverse Transcription Kit, so expressed TCRB transcripts were sequenced. This immuneACCESS table, as held by TCRdb, lists in-frame sequences with V and J called but not all clones. Of the missing ones, under half trace to an unresolved V gene in checked studies; the others have no known cause. The sample yields more than 300,000 clones; approximately 16% were counted once. The ten top clones hold 0.019% of the sample. The sequenced sample consisted of naive CD4+ T cells from blood. Read against the paper, the sample's cell subset or site label means: true naive CD4+ T cells. These receptors were obtained from a woman aged 18-30 years in good health.

This clone was seen only once. CDR3 in amino acids: CAWSHRGETQYF. Here the CDR3 DNA reads TGTGCCTGGAGCCACCGGGGGGAGACCCAGTACTTC. V is TRBV30 and J is TRBJ2-5, with a tentative D call TRBD2 (6 bases). V lost 3 bases and J lost 5, with 10 bases in between. The CDR3 consists of 12 residues. Per the germline V gene, CDR1 is GTSNPN and CDR2 is SVGIG (reference sequence).

This clone has more than one count but fewer than ten. At the DNA level, this CDR3 is encoded by other sequences in the same sample as well. The chain couples TRBV7-9 to TRBJ1-2, with 8 bases identical to TRBD1. From germline, CDR1 is SEHNR and CDR2 FQNEAQ (reference sequence). Trimming removed 1 base from V and 5 bases from J; junction bases left unmatched: 0. The CDR3 contains 13 residues. The CDR3 is CASSLGQGYGYTF. The CDR3 bases are TGTGCCAGCAGCTTAGGACAGGGGTATGGCTACACCTTC.

CDR3 nucleotide sequence: TGTGCCAGCACCCTGCAGTTCTTC. Encoded protein: CASTLQFF. This chain uses TRBV7-2 with TRBJ2-1; D unresolved. The V end lost 7 bases, the J end lost 12 bases, and 4 bases lay between the germline ends. Germline lookup yields CDR1 SGHTA and CDR2 FQGNSA. The CDR3 extends over 8 amino acids.

The rearrangement joins TRBV7-2 to TRBJ2-2; D possibly corresponds to TRBD1 (6 bases). The V gene's germline CDR1 is SGHTA and CDR2 FQGNSA. Trimming took off 5 bases at V and 5 bases at J, with 15 bases between the two ends. This CDR3 is built from 15 residues. CDR3 residues: CASSPPGTRTGELFF. The CDR3 nucleotides are TGTGCCAGCAGCCCCCCTGGGACACGAACCGGGGAGCTGTTTTTT.

This clone came up a few times. The gene calls are TRBV5-1 and TRBJ1-5, with TRBD1 as a possible D gene (6 bases). CDR3 size: 16 residues. Germline CDR1 and CDR2: SGHRS and YFSETQ. Trimming took 0 bases from V and 0 from J, leaving 10 bases between them. The CDR3 DNA is TGCGCCAGCAGCTTGGGGACAGATTATAGCAATCAGCCCCAGCATTTT. Translated, it gives CASSLGTDYSNQPQHF.

This clone was seen only a few times. The chain carries TRBV28 and TRBJ2-7; 9 positions agree with TRBD1. The CDR3 loop spans 14 amino acids. V gave up 6 bases and J gave up 3 bases; unmatched junction bases: 6. The germline V gene encodes CDR1 MDHEN and CDR2 SYDVKM. For the CDR3, the DNA is TGTGCCAGCAGCGTCCGGGACAGGGTCTACGAGCAGTACTTC. Translation: CASSVRDRVYEQYF.

The CDR3 spells CASSPGDSLFYEQYF. The CDR3 DNA is TGTGCCAGCTCACCGGGTGACAGTCTATTCTACGAGCAGTACTTC. This sequence joins TRBV18 and TRBJ2-7; a weak D match, TRBD1 (5 bases). This CDR3 region has 15 residues. The V end lost 3 bases, the J end lost 3 bases, and 15 bases lay between the germline ends. In germline, CDR1 is KGHSH, CDR2 LQKENI.

This clone was found a few times. CDR3 coding DNA: TGTGCCAGTAGTAGCGGCGGGAGCAGCTACAATGAGCAGTTCTTC. Its translation is CASSSGGSSYNEQFF. V gene TRBV19 combines with J gene TRBJ2-1; 7 nucleotides match TRBD2. Per the germline V gene, CDR1 is LNHDA and CDR2 is SQIVND (reference sequence). The V and J ends lost 4 bases and 3 bases, in that order; junction bases with no gene match: 6. The CDR3 contains 15 residues.

The V and J genes are TRBV29-1 and TRBJ2-1; D may be TRBD1 (5 bases). Germline V lookup: CDR1 SQVTM, CDR2 ANQGSEA. This CDR3 comprises 13 residues. V lost 0 bases to trimming and J lost 7 bases, with 10 bases between them. The DNA for the CDR3 is TGCAGCGTTGAAGAAAACAGGAATAATGAGCAGTTCTTC. This gives the protein CSVEENRNNEQFF.

This clone was counted between two and nine times. V usage is TRBV6-5 and J usage is TRBJ1-2; 9 bases map to TRBD1. Germline V gene lookup returns CDR1 MNHEY and CDR2 SVGAGI. The V segment lost 4 bases and the J segment 3 bases; nucleotides outside the gene matches: 6. There are 15 residues in the CDR3. The CDR3 nucleotides read TGTGCCAGCAGTTCTCGGACAGGGGTGCACTATGGCTACACCTTC. Its translation is CASSSRTGVHYGYTF.

The V call is TRBV12-5, the J call TRBJ1-1; TRBD1 aligns across 7 bases. The CDR3 is made up of 14 amino acids. The germline CDR1 and CDR2 sequences are LGHNT and FRNRAP. V was clipped by 5 bases and J by 6 bases; unmatched bases: 9. CDR3 amino acids: CASGNTYRGSEAFF. Here the CDR3 DNA reads TGTGCTAGTGGTAACACATACAGGGGCTCTGAAGCTTTCTTT.

The V gene is TRBV20-1, the J gene TRBJ2-5; maybe TRBD2 (5 bases). The V and J ends lost 5 bases and 7 bases respectively, with 8 bases between them. The CDR3 is 10 residues long. Per germline, CDR1 DFQATT and CDR2 SNEGSKA (reference sequence). The CDR3 loop reads CSAYSGTQYF. The CDR3 region has the DNA TGCAGTGCTTACAGCGGGACCCAGTACTTC.

The chain employs TRBV7-9 and TRBJ2-5; 7 bases match TRBD2. From germline, CDR1 is SEHNR and CDR2 FQNEAQ (reference sequence). V shed 1 base, J shed 4 bases, and the junction held 18 bases outside the gene matches. The CDR3 covers 19 residues. The CDR3 spells CASSLVGETLWQRGETQYF. In DNA, the CDR3 is TGTGCCAGCAGCTTAGTCGGGGAGACACTCTGGCAGCGGGGAGAGACCCAGTACTTC.

J is TRBJ2-6 and V is TRBV28, with 7 bases identical to TRBD2. The germline V gene has CDR1 MDHEN and CDR2 SYDVKM. V was clipped by 1 base and J by 3 bases; unmatched bases: 6. The CDR3 is 17 residues long. CDR3 residues: CASSLLAGSGGANVLTF. The DNA of the CDR3 is TGTGCCAGCAGTTTATTAGCGGGCTCGGGTGGGGCCAACGTCCTGACTTTC.

This clone occurred a few times. The rearrangement uses TRBV28 and TRBJ2-7; tentative D call: TRBD2 (5 bases). Germline V gene data show CDR1 as MDHEN and CDR2 as SYDVKM. This CDR3 has 13 amino acids. V lost 5 bases and J lost 5, with 13 bases in between. The CDR3 here is CASSQAPRDEQYF. The CDR3, as DNA: TGTGCCAGCAGTCAGGCCCCGCGGGACGAGCAGTACTTC.

The chain uses TRBV19 and TRBJ2-5, with 10 bases aligning to TRBD1. This CDR3 is 14 amino acids long. Germline CDR1 is LNHDA and CDR2 is SQIVND (reference sequence). The CDR3 region is CATEGTGVGETQYF. In DNA, the CDR3 is TGTGCAACGGAAGGGACAGGGGTAGGGGAGACCCAGTACTTC.

This clone was detected only a few times. The V call is TRBV28, the J call TRBJ1-1; the D gene is possibly TRBD1 (6 bases). CDR3 length equals 15 residues. The V end was cut by 9 bases, the J end by 2 bases, with 19 bases between. The germline gives CDR1 MDHEN, CDR2 SYDVKM. CDR3 DNA sequence: TGTGCCAGTAAATCCCCACAGGGAGTCAACACTGAAGCTTTCTTT. As protein: CASKSPQGVNTEAFF.